Listed below are T cell receptor beta chains from one sample, sequenced in a study of OX40 agonist ivuxolimab in advanced cancers. Only in-frame clones appear in the TCRdb table, and some are missing; sequencing was by immunoSEQ multiplex PCR. The table includes about 66,000 clones, roughly 87% detected once. This material consisted of CD4+ or CD8+ T cells sorted from blood, taken in a trial of the OX40 agonist ivuxolimab. The source is an adult with an advanced solid tumor such as melanoma, head and neck, liver or kidney cancer. CDR3s include the opening cysteine and the closing phenylalanine or tryptophan. Fields, in order: J gene, V gene, CDR3 length, D gene, clone size, CDR3 protein, CDR3 DNA. A D gene is named only where the DNA matches it firmly. Clone sizes are given selectively: once, few, many, or a class where the clone is expanded.

J gene: TRBJ2-1
V gene: TRBV27
CDR3 length: 15
D gene: .
clone size: .
CDR3 protein: CASSSQGPRINEQFF
CDR3 DNA: TGTGCCAGCAGTTCCCAGGGCCCGCGGATCAATGAGCAGTTCTTC

J gene: TRBJ2-1
V gene: TRBV11-3
CDR3 length: 18
D gene: TRBD1
clone size: .
CDR3 protein: CASSLVGDSQGSYNEQFF
CDR3 DNA: TGTGCCAGCAGCTTAGTGGGTGACTCACAGGGGAGCTACAATGAGCAGTTCTTC

J gene: TRBJ2-1
V gene: TRBV28
CDR3 length: 15
D gene: TRBD2
clone size: .
CDR3 protein: CASSSASGDYNEQFF
CDR3 DNA: TGTGCCAGCAGTTCAGCTAGCGGGGACTACAATGAGCAGTTCTTC

J gene: TRBJ2-5
V gene: TRBV18
CDR3 length: 14
D gene: .
clone size: once
CDR3 protein: CASSPDLVGETQYF
CDR3 DNA: TGTGCCAGCTCACCAGATCTAGTAGGGGAGACCCAGTACTTC

J gene: TRBJ2-7
V gene: TRBV28
CDR3 length: 13
D gene: .
clone size: .
CDR3 protein: CASSSSRSHEQYF
CDR3 DNA: TGTGCCAGCAGTTCTTCTAGGAGCCACGAGCAGTACTTC

J gene: TRBJ2-3
V gene: TRBV6-5
CDR3 length: 14
D gene: TRBD1
clone size: .
CDR3 protein: CASSVGGRADTQYF
CDR3 DNA: TGTGCCAGCAGTGTAGGGGGCCGGGCAGATACGCAGTATTTT

J gene: TRBJ2-3
V gene: TRBV4-2
CDR3 length: 12
D gene: .
clone size: once
CDR3 protein: CASSPSGDTQYF
CDR3 DNA: TGTGCCAGCAGCCCCTCGGGAGATACGCAGTATTTT

J gene: TRBJ2-5
V gene: TRBV19
CDR3 length: 14
D gene: TRBD2
clone size: .
CDR3 protein: CASSRLAGAETQYF
CDR3 DNA: TGTGCCAGTAGCAGACTAGCGGGAGCGGAGACCCAGTACTTC

J gene: TRBJ2-3
V gene: TRBV5-8
CDR3 length: 14
D gene: .
clone size: .
CDR3 protein: CASSLAGSKDTQYF
CDR3 DNA: TGTGCCAGCAGCTTAGCCGGGAGCAAAGATACGCAGTATTTT

J gene: TRBJ2-7
V gene: TRBV7-3
CDR3 length: 15
D gene: TRBD2
clone size: .
CDR3 protein: CASSETSGSSYEQYF
CDR3 DNA: TGTGCCAGCAGCGAGACTAGCGGGAGCTCCTACGAGCAGTACTTC

J gene: TRBJ2-7
V gene: TRBV28
CDR3 length: 11
D gene: .
clone size: few
CDR3 protein: CASSVSYEQYF
CDR3 DNA: TGTGCCAGCAGCGTTTCCTACGAGCAGTACTTC

J gene: TRBJ2-7
V gene: TRBV2
CDR3 length: 15
D gene: TRBD2
clone size: .
CDR3 protein: CASSKSGKDSYEQYF
CDR3 DNA: TGTGCCAGCAGCAAAAGCGGGAAGGACTCCTACGAGCAGTACTTC

J gene: TRBJ2-7
V gene: TRBV2
CDR3 length: 14
D gene: TRBD1
clone size: .
CDR3 protein: CASSYHRGPYEQYF
CDR3 DNA: TGTGCCAGCAGTTATCACAGGGGACCCTACGAGCAGTACTTC

J gene: TRBJ2-5
V gene: TRBV10-1
CDR3 length: 13
D gene: .
clone size: .
CDR3 protein: CASSGDNQETQYF
CDR3 DNA: TGCGCCAGCAGTGGGGACAACCAAGAGACCCAGTACTTC

J gene: TRBJ2-3
V gene: TRBV5-1
CDR3 length: 15
D gene: .
clone size: .
CDR3 protein: CASSWDGYSTDTQYF
CDR3 DNA: TGCGCCAGCAGCTGGGACGGATATAGCACAGATACGCAGTATTTT

J gene: TRBJ1-2
V gene: TRBV19
CDR3 length: 15
D gene: TRBD1
clone size: .
CDR3 protein: CASSPGDRVVYGYTF
CDR3 DNA: TGTGCCAGTAGCCCTGGGGACAGGGTAGTCTATGGCTACACCTTC

J gene: TRBJ1-1
V gene: TRBV6-5
CDR3 length: 14
D gene: .
clone size: .
CDR3 protein: CASRASGDGTEAFF
CDR3 DNA: TGTGCCAGCAGGGCCTCAGGGGATGGGACTGAAGCTTTCTTT

J gene: TRBJ1-1
V gene: TRBV7-6
CDR3 length: 15
D gene: .
clone size: .
CDR3 protein: CASSLYQGIGTEAFF
CDR3 DNA: TGTGCCAGCAGCTTATATCAGGGTATCGGCACTGAAGCTTTCTTT

J gene: TRBJ2-1
V gene: TRBV15
CDR3 length: 12
D gene: TRBD1
clone size: few
CDR3 protein: CATSTAGGEQFF
CDR3 DNA: TGTGCCACCAGCACCGCAGGGGGTGAGCAGTTCTTC

J gene: TRBJ1-4
V gene: TRBV5-1
CDR3 length: 13
D gene: .
clone size: .
CDR3 protein: CASSLEQNEKLFF
CDR3 DNA: TGCGCCAGCAGCTTGGAACAGAATGAAAAACTGTTTTTT

J gene: TRBJ2-2
V gene: TRBV7-8
CDR3 length: 16
D gene: TRBD2
clone size: .
CDR3 protein: CASSPLGREESGELFF
CDR3 DNA: TGTGCCAGCAGCCCGCTGGGGCGGGAGGAATCCGGGGAGCTGTTTTTT

J gene: TRBJ2-7
V gene: TRBV6-1
CDR3 length: 12
D gene: TRBD1
clone size: .
CDR3 protein: CASGDRGREQYF
CDR3 DNA: TGTGCCAGCGGGGACAGGGGACGCGAGCAGTACTTC

J gene: TRBJ2-1
V gene: TRBV6-6
CDR3 length: 13
D gene: .
clone size: .
CDR3 protein: CASSLPPTNEQFF
CDR3 DNA: TGTGCCAGCAGTTTACCACCAACCAATGAGCAGTTCTTC

J gene: TRBJ2-1
V gene: TRBV11-2
CDR3 length: 15
D gene: TRBD1
clone size: .
CDR3 protein: CASSSRDRAWNEQFF
CDR3 DNA: TGTGCCAGCAGCTCCCGGGACAGGGCATGGAATGAGCAGTTCTTC

J gene: TRBJ2-3
V gene: TRBV10-3
CDR3 length: 14
D gene: TRBD2
clone size: once
CDR3 protein: CAISPGLATDTQYF
CDR3 DNA: TGTGCCATCAGTCCGGGACTAGCGACAGATACGCAGTATTTT

J gene: TRBJ2-2
V gene: TRBV4-1
CDR3 length: 15
D gene: .
clone size: .
CDR3 protein: CASSQPQEYTGELFF
CDR3 DNA: TGCGCCAGCAGCCAACCCCAGGAGTACACCGGGGAGCTGTTTTTT

J gene: TRBJ1-1
V gene: TRBV6-5
CDR3 length: 11
D gene: .
clone size: once
CDR3 protein: CASRVNTEAFF
CDR3 DNA: TGTGCCAGCCGGGTGAACACTGAAGCTTTCTTT

J gene: TRBJ2-1
V gene: TRBV5-4
CDR3 length: 15
D gene: TRBD2
clone size: .
CDR3 protein: CASSLAGRLYNEQFF
CDR3 DNA: TGTGCCAGCAGCTTAGCGGGGCGCCTTTACAATGAGCAGTTCTTC